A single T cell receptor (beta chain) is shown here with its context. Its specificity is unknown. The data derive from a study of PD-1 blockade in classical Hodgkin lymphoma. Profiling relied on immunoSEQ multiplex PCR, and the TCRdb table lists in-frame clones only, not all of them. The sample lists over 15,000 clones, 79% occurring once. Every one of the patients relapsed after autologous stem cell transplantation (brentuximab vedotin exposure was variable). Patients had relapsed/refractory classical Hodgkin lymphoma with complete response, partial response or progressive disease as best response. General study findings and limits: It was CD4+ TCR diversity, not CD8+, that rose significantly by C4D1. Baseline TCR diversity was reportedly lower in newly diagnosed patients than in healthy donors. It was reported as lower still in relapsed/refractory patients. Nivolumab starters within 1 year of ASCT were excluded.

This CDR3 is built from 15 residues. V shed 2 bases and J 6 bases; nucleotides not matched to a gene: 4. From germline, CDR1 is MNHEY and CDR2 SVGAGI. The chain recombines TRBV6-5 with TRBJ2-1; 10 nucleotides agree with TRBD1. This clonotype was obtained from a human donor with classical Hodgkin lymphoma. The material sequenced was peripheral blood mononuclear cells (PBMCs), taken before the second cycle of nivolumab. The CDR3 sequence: CASSYGTGAANEQFF. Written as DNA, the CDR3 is TGTGCCAGCAGTTACGGGACAGGGGCTGCCAATGAGCAGTTCTTC.